The source of this TCR beta chain is a study of tissue T cells after allogeneic stem cell transplantation. Study-level results: Which tissue TCRs were alloreactive or antigen-specific was not determined. Some clones might be persisting host cells. In patients and mice, blood and spleen missed much of tissue repertoire.

CDR3 sequences, V/J genes, frequencies and template counts came from survey-depth TCRbeta sequencing. Some clones are missing from TCRdb's copy, which holds only in-frame ones; the method was immunoSEQ multiplex PCR. The data show roughly 490 clones, around 66% seen once. The V gene's germline CDR1 is SGHDT and CDR2 FRDEAV. The CDR3 is 13 residues long. V was pared by 5 bases and J by 6 bases, with 5 bases of the junction left unmatched. A single count supports this clone. Its antigen is as yet unknown. Gene names denote mouse genes. The DNA ends 1 residue before the CDR3 does, and the rest of the CDR3 is filled in from the germline J gene.

The rearrangement links TRBV14 to TRBJ2-4, with 8 bases identical to TRBD2. Sequenced sample: gut tissue. The source of this sequence is a female BALB/c mouse in good health. For this mouse line, the MHC haplotype is H2-d. This CDR3 reads CASRRDWLNTLYF. The sequenced CDR3 bases are TGTGCCAGCAGAAGGGACTGGCTCAACACCTTGTAC.